The sequence of this T cell receptor beta chain was determined in a study of multiple sclerosis patients with progressive multifocal leukoencephalopathy (dated by TCRdb to between 2018 and 2021). Broadly, across the study: Controls were five natalizumab-treated MS patients who did not develop PML, sampled longitudinally. The goal was to find JC virus-specific or public T-cell expansions that arose at the time of PML onset. Peripheral T and B cells were examined in MS patients who developed PML (4 under natalizumab, 1 after alemtuzumab) and in treated patients who did not develop PML. Longitudinal follow-up was performed in two natalizumab-treated patients who later developed PML, from before therapy through 6 and 12 months to PML onset. Findings and caveats that apply to the study as a whole: At the time PML developed, no common TRBV or TRBJ gene usage or preferential TRBV-TRBJ pairings were detected. Because of the small, descriptive cohort, whether findings reflect JC virus infection or general immunocompromise remained unclear. Less diverse TRB repertoires in most PML patients were suggested by lower normalized Shannon entropy, whereas values near 1 were observed in the natalizumab-treated controls. TRB clones with frequency above 0.5% were observed only in PML patients, but the clones expanded at PML onset were found to be already present before and during natalizumab therapy. Analysis was restricted to peripheral blood, although for natalizumab-associated PML, cerebrospinal fluid or brain lymphocytes might be more informative.

This clone appeared once. The specificity of this receptor is unknown. No clone much larger than this one lies a single base away; base qualities are absent. CDR1 and CDR2, looked up from the germline V gene, are KGHSH and LQKENI. Its CDR3 holds 16 amino acids, cysteine through phenylalanine. The CDR3 DNA has 48 bases and is translated from base 1. V has 5 bases trimmed and J has 0 bases trimmed; junction bases matching no gene number 10. Using the immunoSEQ two-step multiplex PCR at survey-level depth, TRB CDR3 regions were amplified from genomic DNA. Each PCR was spiked with synthetic inline TR CDR3 controls spanning all V-J pairings to estimate template counts and remove amplification bias. Reads were processed so that amplification and sequencing bias were reduced, and quantification was performed against synthetic TR CDR3 analogs. In the paper's pipeline: Raw data were processed in ImmunoSEQ Analyzer, with out-of-frame sequences and CDR3s containing stop codons removed, and gene names were assigned according to IMGT nomenclature. Normalized Shannon entropy, defined as 1 minus Pielou's evenness, was used to summarize repertoire diversity. TRB sequences were treated as identical only when sharing V gene, J gene and CDR3. Public PML clonotypes were CDR3s found in two or more PML-onset samples but not found earlier, in controls, or in public databases. Skylign with the observed count method was used to analyze CDR3 amino acid composition at each position. TCRdb carries this immuneACCESS record with in-frame sequences only. Its versions omit some clonotypes, under half of them owing to an unresolved V gene in the studies checked, with the rest unexplained. Clone size and the V and J calls come from that table; the DNA yielded D and trimming. Present in this sample are under 40,000 clones, about 92% of which were seen just once. The ten biggest clones cover about 1.8% of the sample.

The time point label, as the study defines it: before natalizumab initiation. All listed patients had previously received interferon beta, and all PML patients were female. Blood samples at T0 were collected prior to the first natalizumab infusion. Ficoll-Hypaque density gradient centrifugation was used to isolate peripheral blood mononuclear cells. The sequence came from a man in his thirties or forties with multiple sclerosis. The chain links TRBV18 with TRBJ2-7, with 7 junctional bases fitting TRBD1. Specimen: PBMCs. The DNA sequence is given as TGTGCCAGCTCAGCTCCTGACAGGGATAGCTCCTACGAGCAGTACTTC. Translated, it reads CASSAPDRDSSYEQYF.